The 32 T cell receptor beta chains listed next were all sequenced from one sample in a study of T cells in Graves' hyperthyroidism and ophthalmopathy. TCR beta CDR3 regions were amplified from RNA transcripts. A first-round RT-PCR of the TCR CDR3 used the HTBI primer set. MiXCR, applied by TCRdb to the multiplex PCR reads, yields one record per CDR3 protein. This table has some 300,000 distinct CDR3 sequences, approximately 12% appearing once. The sample consisted of blood. The receptors were sampled from a woman aged 25 to 45 with Graves' hyperthyroidism that later progressed to Graves' ophthalmopathy.

J is TRBJ2-1 and V is TRBV19; no firm D call. This CDR3 is 13 amino acids long. Germline CDR1 reads LNHDA; CDR2 reads SQIVND (reference sequence). Trimming cost V 2 bases and J 6 bases, with 8 bases left between them. DNA of the CDR3: TGTGCCAGTAGTATAATGGCGGCCAATGAGCAGTTCTTC. Encoded protein: CASSIMAANEQFF.

This clonotype was detected ten times or more. V gene TRBV7-2 combines with J gene TRBJ2-7, with D unresolved. Germline V lookup: CDR1 SGHTA, CDR2 FQGNSA. V was shortened by 5 bases and J by 9 bases, with 17 bases between the two germline ends. This CDR3 is 13 amino acids long. The CDR3 DNA reads as TGTGCCAGCAGCCGACGACACGGTTTAGGGCAGTACTTC. Translating gives CASSRRHGLGQYF.

This clonotype was observed many times. CDR3 amino acids: CAISVREGKETQYF. DNA for the CDR3: TGTGCCATCAGTGTCCGGGAGGGAAAAGAGACCCAGTACTTC. The chain employs TRBV10-3 and TRBJ2-5; TRBD2 agrees at 8 bases. CDR3 length equals 14 residues. Germline loops: CDR1 ENHRY, CDR2 SYGVKD. V lost 4 bases to trimming and J lost 3 bases; unmatched junction nucleotides: 4.

This clonotype showed up many times. This chain links TRBV12-5 with TRBJ2-5, with a weak D call TRBD2 (6 bases). Trimming shortened V by 6 bases and J by 4 bases, and 15 bases separated the two germline ends. In germline, CDR1 is LGHNT, CDR2 FRNRAP. The CDR3 has 14 amino acids. DNA for the CDR3: TGTGCTAGTGGCCCCGAGGGGCGGGGAGAGACCCAGTACTTC. Its protein is CASGPEGRGETQYF.

There are many counts of this clonotype. V is TRBV7-9 and J is TRBJ2-7; 10 nucleotides line up with TRBD1. The V gene end was trimmed by 5 bases and the J gene end by 7 bases; junction bases not matched to a gene: 11. The CDR3 spans 15 residues. Germline CDR1 is SEHNR and CDR2 is FQNEAQ (reference sequence). The CDR3 bases are TGTGCCAGCAGCCTACCGGGACAGGGGTTTGGAGAGCAGTACTTC. Protein product: CASSLPGQGFGEQYF.

Points on this clonotype: Possible read error: a much larger clone is one base away. The chain recombines TRBV6-2 or TRBV6-3 with TRBJ2-7; TRBD2 matches 14 bases. This CDR3 comprises 15 residues. Trimming removed 6 bases from V and 5 bases from J; junction bases left unmatched: 6. CDR1 and CDR2 from the germline V gene are MNHEY and SVGEGT. CDR3 loop: CASRPTSGRVDEQYF. For the CDR3, the DNA is TGTGCCAGCAGACCGACTAGCGGGAGGGTCGACGAGCAGTACTTC.

At least ten counts were recorded for this clonotype. This chain joins TRBV5-1 and TRBJ2-3, with TRBD2 as a possible D gene (6 bases). The CDR3 is made up of 15 amino acids. Per germline, CDR1 SGHRS and CDR2 YFSETQ. V lost 4 bases to trimming and J lost 2 bases, with 14 bases between them. DNA for the CDR3: TGCGCCAGCAGCGGTCTACGGGAGTTCACAGATACGCAGTATTTT. This codes for CASSGLREFTDTQYF.

This clonotype has a handful of counts. The rearrangement links TRBV19 to TRBJ1-5; D gene ambiguous. V was trimmed by 3 bases and J by 7 bases, leaving 13 bases between them. CDR1 is LNHDA and CDR2 is SQIVND in the germline V gene (reference sequence). The CDR3 is made up of 14 amino acids. CDR3 coding DNA: TGTGCCAGTAGTATTCTCGGGGAGTACCAGCCCCAGCATTTT. Translation: CASSILGEYQPQHF. Full variable domain (remainder filled in from reference TRBV19 and TRBJ1-5): DGGITQSPKYLFRKEGQNVTLSCEQNLNHDAMYWYRQDPGQGLRLIYYSQIVNDFQKGDIAEGYSVSREKKESFPLTVTSAQKNPTAFYLCASSILGEYQPQHFGDGTRLSIL.

In its sample, this clonotype was seen many times. This chain links TRBV6-1 with TRBJ2-7; TRBD1 agrees at 7 bases. The V gene end was trimmed by 9 bases and the J gene end by 1 base; junction bases not matched to a gene: 6. The CDR3 has 13 residues. Germline CDR1 and CDR2: MNHNS and SASEGT. This chain's CDR3 is CASRDSTSYEQYF. CDR3 nucleotide sequence: TGTGCCAGTCGGGACAGCACTTCCTACGAGCAGTACTTC.

The CDR3 nucleotides are TGTGCCATCAGTGAGAGGAACAGGGCCTACAATGAGCAGTTCTTC. The encoded protein is CAISERNRAYNEQFF. The chain uses TRBV10-3 and TRBJ2-1; TRBD1 is a possible D gene (6 bases). The V gene's germline CDR1 is ENHRY and CDR2 SYGVKD. The V end was cut by 2 bases, the J end by 2 bases, with 10 bases between. CDR3 size: 15 residues.

This clonotype was detected ten times or more. The rearrangement links TRBV7-9 to TRBJ2-5; 7 nucleotides line up with TRBD1. CDR1 and CDR2 from the germline V gene are SEHNR and FQNEAQ (reference sequence). After removal of 1 base from V and 5 bases from J, the junction contained 10 bases not matched to a gene. CDR3 length: 16 residues. The CDR3 bases are TGTGCCAGCAGCTTAGTGAGGGGGCATGAGCCCGAGACCCAGTACTTC. It is translated as CASSLVRGHEPETQYF.

The V and J genes are TRBV20-1 and TRBJ1-4, with D tentatively TRBD1 (5 bases). The CDR3 contains 15 residues. V lost 0 bases and J 7 bases, leaving 15 bases between the germline ends. Per the germline V gene, CDR1 is DFQATT and CDR2 is SNEGSKA (reference sequence). In nucleotides, the CDR3 is TGCAGTGCTAGAGATCACGGGCGGGGCGGTGAAAAACTGTTTTTT. Amino acids: CSARDHGRGGEKLFF.

The sample holds many counts of this clonotype. V is TRBV7-8 and J is TRBJ2-7, with 12 bases matching TRBD2. Germline CDR1 is SGHVS and CDR2 is FQNEAQ. V dropped 1 base and J dropped 4; count of bases not matched to a gene: 2. There are 15 residues in the CDR3. This chain's CDR3 is CASSLGTSGRYEQYF. CDR3 DNA: TGTGCCAGCAGCTTAGGTACTAGCGGGAGGTACGAGCAGTACTTC.

This clonotype was detected only a few times. The genes are TRBV6-5 and TRBJ2-5; 7 positions match TRBD2. Trimming removed 1 base from V and 3 bases from J; junction bases left unmatched: 2. This CDR3 has 14 amino acids. Germline-derived CDR1 and CDR2 are MNHEY and SVGAGI. The CDR3 DNA reads as TGTGCCAGCAGTTACTTGCTAGCGGAAGAGACCCAGTACTTC. It specifies CASSYLLAEETQYF.

This clonotype has a count of ten or more. The rearrangement joins TRBV29-1 to TRBJ2-5, with 8 positions matching TRBD2. The CDR3 has 13 residues. Germline CDR1 SQVTM, CDR2 ANQGSEA. The J segment lost 3 bases and the V segment lost 7 bases, leaving 7 bases of the junction unmatched. The CDR3 sequence is CSASLGGEETQYF. CDR3 nucleotides: TGCAGCGCGTCCCTCGGGGGGGAAGAGACCCAGTACTTC. Together with reference TRBV29-1 and TRBJ2-5, the CDR3 gives the full variable domain: SAVISQKPSRDICQRGTSLTIQCQVDSQVTMMFWYRQQPGQSLTLIATANQGSEATYESGFVIDKFPISRPNLTFSTLTVSNMSPEDSSIYLCSASLGGEETQYFGPGTRLLVL.

This clonotype was counted many times. The chain uses TRBV12-3 or TRBV12-4 and TRBJ2-1, with 7 bases matching TRBD2. V shed 5 bases and J 0 bases; nucleotides not matched to a gene: 4. CDR3 length: 15 amino acids. The CDR3 DNA reads TGTGCCAGCAGTCAAACTAGCGTCTCCTACAATGAGCAGTTCTTC. It yields the protein CASSQTSVSYNEQFF.

This clonotype was seen a handful of times. V usage is TRBV5-1 and J usage is TRBJ1-6; 10 nucleotides align to TRBD1. V dropped 4 bases and J dropped 7; count of bases not matched to a gene: 11. The germline V gene encodes CDR1 SGHRS and CDR2 YFSETQ. This CDR3 has 17 residues. The CDR3 DNA sequence: TGCGCCAGCAGCCTCACCCCGGGACAGGGGAGAAATTCACCCCTCCACTTT. The encoded protein is CASSLTPGQGRNSPLHF. Filled out from reference TRBV5-1 and TRBJ1-6, the complete variable domain reads KAGVTQTPRYLIKTRGQQVTLSCSPISGHRSVSWYQQTPGQGLQFLFEYFSETQRNKGNFPGRFSGRQFSNSRSEMNVSTLELGDSALYLCASSLTPGQGRNSPLHFGNGTRLTVT.

This clonotype was found a few times. The chain is built from TRBV29-1 and TRBJ2-1, with unresolved D. CDR1 is SQVTM and CDR2 is ANQGSEA in the germline V gene. Trimming shortened V by 6 bases and J by 11 bases, and 5 bases separated the two germline ends. The CDR3 extends over 8 amino acids. The CDR3: CSVGKQFF. CDR3 nucleotide sequence: TGCAGCGTCGGCAAGCAGTTCTTC.

This clonotype has at least ten counts. The J gene is TRBJ1-1, the V gene TRBV20-1; TRBD1 agrees at 9 bases. The CDR3 extends over 15 amino acids. Trimming took 5 bases from V and 4 from J; bases not matched to a gene: 11. CDR1 is DFQATT, CDR2 SNEGSKA, per germline (reference sequence). The CDR3: CSAPGQGGEGTEAFF. The CDR3 DNA follows: TGCAGTGCTCCGGGACAGGGAGGGGAGGGCACTGAAGCTTTCTTT.

CDR3 bases: TGCAGCGTTGAAGATTCGGGACAGGGGCCAGTAGGTGAGCAGTTCTTC. Protein: CSVEDSGQGPVGEQFF. The rearrangement links TRBV29-1 to TRBJ2-1; 10 bases fit TRBD1. The junction had 11 bases not matched to a gene; V was cut back by 0 bases and J by 9 bases. Germline V gene sequence: CDR1 SQVTM, CDR2 ANQGSEA. The CDR3 extends over 16 amino acids.

This clonotype was counted only a few times. A much bigger clone sits one base away, suggesting this may be a read error. The CDR3 protein is CASSPGLAATDTQYF. In nucleotides, the CDR3 is TGTGCCAGCAGCCCCGGACTAGCGGCCACAGATACGCAGTATTTT. The chain has TRBV9 and TRBJ2-3; 10 bases map to TRBD2. J gave up 2 bases and V 4 bases, and 4 bases lay outside the gene matches. Germline CDR1 and CDR2: SGDLS and YYNGEE. This CDR3 contains 15 residues.

The genes are TRBV9 and TRBJ2-3; D unresolved. V was trimmed by 4 bases and J by 4 bases, leaving 10 bases between them. This CDR3 spans 13 amino acids. Germline values: CDR1 SGDLS, CDR2 YYNGEE. CDR3 amino acids: CASSYNRPDTQYF. The CDR3 bases are TGTGCCAGCAGCTATAACCGACCAGATACGCAGTATTTT.

Only a few counts were recorded for this clonotype. J is TRBJ1-2 and V is TRBV6-2 or TRBV6-3; D not resolved. V lost 6 bases, J lost 4 bases, and 15 bases lay in between. The CDR3 is made up of 14 amino acids. In germline, CDR1 is MNHEY, CDR2 SVGEGT. The CDR3 coding sequence is TGTGCCAGCAGAGACCTAGGTGAGGTCTATGGCTACACCTTC. Translated, it gives CASRDLGEVYGYTF.

This clonotype was detected many times. The rearrangement uses TRBV30 and TRBJ2-5; 7 bases line up with TRBD1. This CDR3 is 12 amino acids long. V trimming: 2 bases; J trimming: 5 bases; junction bases outside the gene matches: 2. CDR1 is GTSNPN, CDR2 SVGIG, per germline (reference sequence). The CDR3 DNA is TGTGCCTGGAGTCGGGGACAGGAGACCCAGTACTTC. The encoded protein is CAWSRGQETQYF.

Points on this clonotype: A much larger clone lies a single base off, so this may be a read error. The chain combines TRBV4-2 with TRBJ2-1; D might be TRBD2 (8 bases). This CDR3 is built from 14 residues. Germline CDR1 is LGHNA and CDR2 is YNFKEQ. V lost 2 bases, J lost 10 bases, and 15 bases lay in between. This CDR3 is CASSQPGLGGEQFF. CDR3 coding DNA: TGTGCCAGCAGCCAACCGGGACTAGGGGGCGAGCAGTTCTTC.

This clonotype came up many times. CDR3 region: CASSQESRAYEQYF. CDR3 bases: TGCGCCAGCAGCCAAGAAAGCAGGGCCTACGAGCAGTACTTC. The chain uses TRBV4-3 and TRBJ2-7; D might be TRBD1 (5 bases). Germline V gene data show CDR1 as LGHNA and CDR2 as YSLEER. The CDR3 covers 14 residues. Trimming removed 0 bases from V and 2 bases from J, with 8 bases in between.

The chain carries TRBV19 and TRBJ1-4; a possible D gene is TRBD1 (6 bases). Germline V lookup: CDR1 LNHDA, CDR2 SQIVND (reference sequence). V lost 4 bases and J lost 2, with 11 bases in between. CDR3 length: 15 residues. In DNA form, the CDR3 reads TGTGCCAGTAGTACTCTCGACAGGACTAATGAAAAACTGTTTTTT. Its protein is CASSTLDRTNEKLFF.

Comment on this clonotype: Mismatch with germline at one junction end may stem from a read error. The chain joins TRBV6-1 to TRBJ2-1, with 9 bases identical to TRBD2. This CDR3 spans 19 amino acids. Per germline, CDR1 MNHNS and CDR2 SASEGT. CDR3 loop: CAVSEFDHPSGNSHNEQFF. CDR3 bases: TGTGCCGTCAGTGAGTTTGATCATCCTAGCGGGAACTCCCACAATGAGCAGTTCTTC.

This clonotype has a count of ten or more. The chain has TRBV7-6 and TRBJ2-1, with D possibly matching TRBD2 (6 bases). This CDR3 is 17 amino acids long. Germline V gene sequence: CDR1 SGHVS, CDR2 FNYEAQ. The ends were cut back, 2 bases at V and 8 bases at J, with 22 bases in the middle. CDR3 in amino acids: CASSLYSEGRSTHEQFF. The CDR3 DNA sequence: TGTGCCAGCAGCTTATATTCTGAAGGGAGGTCCACGCATGAGCAGTTCTTC.

The J gene is TRBJ2-7, the V gene TRBV18; 13 bases align to TRBD2. CDR3 length equals 17 residues. V lost 3 bases, J lost 7 bases, and 12 bases stayed unmatched. The germline V gene encodes CDR1 KGHSH and CDR2 LQKENI. CDR3 in DNA: TGTGCCAGCTCACCGACTAGCGGGAGGAACTCCCCGGGGGAGCAGTACTTC. Protein product: CASSPTSGRNSPGEQYF.

Ten or more counts support this clonotype. This sequence joins TRBV18 and TRBJ1-3, with 7 bases lining up with TRBD1. This CDR3 contains 15 residues. V lost 3 bases and J lost 1; bases outside the gene matches: 3. In germline, CDR1 is KGHSH, CDR2 LQKENI. CDR3 sequence reads: CASSPTTGSGNTIYF. The CDR3 DNA reads as TGTGCCAGCTCACCGACGACAGGGTCTGGAAACACCATATATTTT.

This clonotype is a singleton in its sample. The chain carries TRBV9 and TRBJ2-2; D uncertain. This CDR3 spans 16 amino acids. V was clipped by 0 bases and J by 6 bases, with 15 bases between them. The germline CDR1 and CDR2 sequences are SGDLS and YYNGEE. CDR3 sequence reads: CASSVGSQRFSGELFF. The CDR3 nucleotides read TGTGCCAGCAGCGTAGGGTCCCAGCGATTTTCCGGGGAGCTGTTTTTT.